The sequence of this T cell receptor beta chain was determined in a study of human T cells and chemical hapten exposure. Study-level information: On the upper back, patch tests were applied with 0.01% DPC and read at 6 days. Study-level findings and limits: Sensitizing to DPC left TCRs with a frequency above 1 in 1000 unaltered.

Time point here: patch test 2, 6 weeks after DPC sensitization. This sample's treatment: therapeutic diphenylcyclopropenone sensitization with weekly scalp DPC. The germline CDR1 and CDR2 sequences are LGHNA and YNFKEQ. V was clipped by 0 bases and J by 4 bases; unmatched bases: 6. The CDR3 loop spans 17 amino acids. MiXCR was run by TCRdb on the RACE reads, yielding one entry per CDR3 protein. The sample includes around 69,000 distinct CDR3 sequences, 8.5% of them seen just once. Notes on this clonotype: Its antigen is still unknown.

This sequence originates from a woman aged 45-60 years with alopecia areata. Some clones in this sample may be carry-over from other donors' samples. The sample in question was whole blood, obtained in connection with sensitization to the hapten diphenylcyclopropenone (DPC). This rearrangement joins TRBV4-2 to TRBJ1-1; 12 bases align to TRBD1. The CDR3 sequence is CASSQEGQGALSTEAFF. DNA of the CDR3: TGTGCCAGCAGCCAAGAGGGACAGGGGGCATTAAGCACTGAAGCTTTCTTT.